Presented here are 24 T cell receptor beta chains from one specimen sequenced in a study of OX40 agonist ivuxolimab in advanced cancers. Assay: immunoSEQ multiplex PCR; the TCRdb copy retains only in-frame clones and omits some. The sample contains some 50,000 clones, approximately 80% of which appear only once. The sequences come from CD4+ or CD8+ T cells sorted from blood, collected in a trial of the OX40 agonist ivuxolimab. These receptors all stem from an adult with an advanced solid tumor such as melanoma, head and neck, liver or kidney cancer.

The chain carries TRBV10-2 and TRBJ1-4; D is possibly TRBD1 (6 bases). The CDR3 has 16 residues. Trimming left V 2 bases short and J 3 bases short, with 13 bases between. Germline-derived CDR1 and CDR2 are WSHSY and SAAADI. The CDR3 sequence is CASSEEGGRANEKLFF. The CDR3 DNA reads as TGCGCCAGCAGTGAGGAGGGGGGGCGGGCTAATGAAAAACTGTTTTTT.

The chain combines TRBV5-1 with TRBJ1-1; no clear D. V was shortened by 0 bases and J by 1 base, with 7 bases between the two germline ends. CDR3 size: 14 residues. CDR1 SGHRS and CDR2 YFSETQ come from the germline V gene. The CDR3 region has the DNA TGCGCCAGCAGCTTGGACTCCGCGAACACTGAAGCTTTCTTT. As protein: CASSLDSANTEAFF.

The rearrangement links TRBV7-7 to TRBJ2-5, with unresolved D. CDR3 length: 14 amino acids. CDR1 is SSHAT, CDR2 FNYEAQ, per germline (reference sequence). V was clipped by 3 bases and J by 1 base, with 9 bases between them. The DNA of the CDR3 is TGTGCCAGCAGCTTGGTCAACACCCAAGAGACCCAGTACTTC. Residues: CASSLVNTQETQYF. The variable domain in full, completed from reference TRBV7-7 and TRBJ2-5, reads GAGVSQSPRYKVTKRGQDVTLRCDPISSHATLYWYQQALGQGPEFLTYFNYEAQPDKSGLPSDRFSAERPEGSISTLTIQRTEQRDSAMYRCASSLVNTQETQYFGPGTRLLVL.

The CDR3 sequence: CASSGAPTEQYF. The CDR3 DNA sequence: TGTGCCAGTAGTGGCGCGCCTACAGAGCAGTACTTC. V gene TRBV19 combines with J gene TRBJ2-7; D is unresolved. The germline V and J ends were trimmed by 5 bases and 7 bases, with 12 bases remaining between them. This CDR3 has 12 residues. Per germline, CDR1 LNHDA and CDR2 SQIVND (reference sequence).

The chain has TRBV29-1 and TRBJ2-7; D gene ambiguous. The length of the CDR3 is 11 residues. Germline CDR1 is SQVTM and CDR2 is ANQGSEA. Trimming took off 4 bases at V and 6 bases at J, with 10 bases between the two ends. CDR3 sequence: CSVVVGLEQYF. The CDR3 DNA reads as TGCAGCGTTGTAGTAGGTCTCGAGCAGTACTTC.

This chain joins TRBV5-5 and TRBJ1-2; D gene uncertain. The CDR3 spans 13 residues. CDR1 is SGHKS, CDR2 YYEKEE, per germline (reference sequence). V was shortened by 0 bases and J by 5 bases, with 8 bases between the two germline ends. The CDR3 DNA sequence: TGTGCCAGCAGCTTGGAGGAGGAGTATGGCTACACCTTC. Encoded protein: CASSLEEEYGYTF. Full variable domain (missing parts from reference TRBV5-5 and TRBJ1-2): DAGVTQSPTHLIKTRGQQVTLRCSPISGHKSVSWYQQVLGQGPQFIFQYYEKEERGRGNFPDRFSARQFPNYSSELNVNALLLGDSALYLCASSLEEEYGYTFGSGTRLTVV.

With respect to this clone: A read error may be the cause here, since a much bigger clone is one base away. The chain is built from TRBV5-6 and TRBJ2-3; D remains ambiguous. Between the trimmed V and J ends, which lost 3 bases and 2 bases, there was a span of 1 base. Looked up from germline, CDR1 is SGHDT and CDR2 is YYEEEE. This CDR3 has 11 amino acids. The DNA of the CDR3 is TGTGCCAGCAGCTCCACAGATACGCAGTATTTT. Translating gives CASSSTDTQYF.

Details on this clone: The junction and the germline gene differ at one end; a read error may be behind it. This chain uses TRBV11-2 with TRBJ2-7; perhaps D is TRBD1 or TRBD2 (5 bases each). Germline V gene sequence: CDR1 SGHAT, CDR2 FQNNGV. The CDR3 is 14 amino acids. CDR3 sequence reads: CASSLEGLSYEQYF. As DNA, the CDR3 is TGTGCCAGCAGCCTAGAGGGGCTCTCCTACGAGCAGTACTTC.

Turning to this clone: This same CDR3 is encoded by further DNA sequences in the sample. The V call is TRBV5-1, the J call TRBJ2-5, with TRBD2 identical over 15 bases. Germline V lookup: CDR1 SGHRS, CDR2 YFSETQ. This CDR3 has 16 residues. Trimming cost V 0 bases and J 5 bases; bases outside gene matches: 2. CDR3 coding DNA: TGCGCCAGCAGCTTGGGGACTAGCGGGGGGGCGGAGACCCAGTACTTC. Translated: CASSLGTSGGAETQYF.

This clone was detected a few times. V and J are TRBV29-1 and TRBJ1-1; tentative D call: TRBD1 (5 bases). This CDR3 has 11 amino acids. CDR1 and CDR2 from the germline V gene are SQVTM and ANQGSEA. CDR3 coding DNA: TGCACCATGACAGTGAACACTGAAGCTTTCTTT. Translation gives CTMTVNTEAFF.

The V call is TRBV5-6, the J call TRBJ1-2; 8 positions match TRBD1. In germline, CDR1 is SGHDT, CDR2 YYEEEE. The CDR3 has 15 residues. With V trimmed by 1 base and J by 3 bases, 5 bases remained unmatched. DNA for the CDR3: TGTGCCAGCAGCTTGACGGGACAGGCGGACTATGGCTACACCTTC. It yields the protein CASSLTGQADYGYTF.

The rearrangement uses TRBV4-1 and TRBJ1-2; D not resolved. The germline CDR1 and CDR2 sequences are MGHRA and YSYEKL. V gave up 0 bases and J gave up 6 bases, with 14 bases separating them. This CDR3 is built from 15 residues. The CDR3 reads CASSQDRYSLDGYTF. The CDR3 coding sequence is TGCGCCAGCAGCCAAGACCGGTACAGTTTGGATGGCTACACCTTC.

The CDR3 spells CSARLTSEQYF. The CDR3 DNA reads TGCAGTGCTAGGCTTACCTCCGAGCAGTACTTC. The V and J genes are TRBV20-1 and TRBJ2-7; D unclear. CDR3 length equals 11 residues. Germline CDR1 reads DFQATT; CDR2 reads SNEGSKA (reference sequence). The ends were cut back, 3 bases at V and 6 bases at J, with 9 bases in the middle.

In its sample, this clone was seen a few times. The CDR3 sequence: CASNRGTEAFF. The CDR3 DNA sequence: TGTGCCAGCAATCGGGGAACTGAAGCTTTCTTT. The chain couples TRBV6-7 to TRBJ1-1; no firm D call. TRBV6-7 is an ORF, with its function uncertain. This CDR3 contains 11 residues. V gave up 7 bases and J gave up 5 bases, with 8 bases separating them.

The gene calls are TRBV6-5 and TRBJ2-2, with a possible D match to TRBD1 (5 bases). The CDR3 extends over 16 amino acids. Germline loops: CDR1 MNHEY, CDR2 SVGAGI. Trimming cost V 4 bases and J 3 bases, with 15 bases left between them. CDR3 amino acids: CASSSRTIRDTGELFF. DNA of the CDR3: TGTGCCAGCAGTTCGAGGACAATAAGGGACACCGGGGAGCTGTTTTTT.

This chain uses TRBV29-1 with TRBJ1-2; TRBD1 agrees at 9 bases. The CDR3 loop spans 16 amino acids. Germline lookup yields CDR1 SQVTM and CDR2 ANQGSEA. The V segment lost 4 bases and the J segment 4 bases; nucleotides outside the gene matches: 13. CDR3: CSVVSSGVQGAYGYTF. Here the CDR3 DNA reads TGCAGCGTTGTCAGCTCCGGCGTACAGGGGGCCTATGGCTACACCTTC.

The V and J genes are TRBV7-3 and TRBJ2-2, with TRBD2 as a possible D gene (6 bases). V lost 1 base, J lost 4 bases, and 7 bases lay in between. Germline CDR1 SGHTA, CDR2 FQGTGA. This CDR3 contains 14 residues. In DNA, the CDR3 is TGTGCCAGCAGCTTAATGGGGGGCACCGGGGAGCTGTTTTTT. As protein: CASSLMGGTGELFF. Drawing the rest from reference TRBV7-3 and TRBJ2-2, the complete variable domain is GAGVSQTPSNKVTEKGKYVELRCDPISGHTALYWYRQSLGQGPEFLIYFQGTGAADDSGLPNDRFFAVRPEGSVSTLKIQRTERGDSAVYLCASSLMGGTGELFFGEGSRLTVL.

The chain joins TRBV5-4 to TRBJ1-1, with a possible D match to TRBD1 (5 bases). This CDR3 has 13 amino acids. Germline V CDR1 and CDR2: SGHNT, YYREEE (reference sequence). Trimming shortened V by 0 bases and J by 8 bases, and 11 bases separated the two germline ends. The CDR3 is CASSLVRGREAFF. The CDR3 nucleotides read TGTGCCAGCAGCTTGGTTCGGGGGAGAGAAGCTTTCTTT.

The chain employs TRBV6-5 and TRBJ2-5, with a tentative D call TRBD2 (5 bases). The CDR3 runs 15 residues. The germline CDR1 and CDR2 sequences are MNHEY and SVGAGI. Trimming left V 0 bases short and J 5 bases short, with 13 bases between. The CDR3 coding sequence is TGTGCCAGCAGTTACTCTATCCGGGGTGGGGAGACCCAGTACTTC. Translating it yields CASSYSIRGGETQYF.

This rearrangement joins TRBV2 to TRBJ1-2; TRBD1 might be the D (6 bases). CDR3 size: 14 residues. The V end lost 2 bases, the J end lost 4 bases, and 11 bases lay between the germline ends. Looked up from germline, CDR1 is SNHLY and CDR2 is FYNNEI. The CDR3 reads CASSEWTDSYGYTF. The CDR3 DNA is TGTGCCAGCAGTGAATGGACAGACTCCTATGGCTACACCTTC. Full variable domain (outside the CDR3, taken from reference TRBV2 and TRBJ1-2): EPEVTQTPSHQVTQMGQEVILRCVPISNHLYFYWYRQILGQKVEFLVSFYNNEISEKSEIFDDQFSVERPDGSNFTLKIRSTKLEDSAMYFCASSEWTDSYGYTFGSGTRLTVV.

The rearrangement uses TRBV11-3 and TRBJ2-1; D may be TRBD2 (5 bases). The CDR3 has 12 residues. V lost 10 bases, J lost 7 bases, and 14 bases lay in between. The germline V gene has CDR1 SGHNT and CDR2 YENEEA. The CDR3 here is CATEGAGNEQFF. The CDR3 coding sequence is TGTGCCACCGAGGGTGCCGGGAATGAGCAGTTCTTC.

The J gene is TRBJ2-1, the V gene TRBV9; D unclear. The CDR3 is 14 residues long. Trimming left V 2 bases short and J 0 bases short, with 6 bases between. Germline V lookup: CDR1 SGDLS, CDR2 YYNGEE. The CDR3 here is CASSVIGSYNEQFF. CDR3 in DNA: TGTGCCAGCAGCGTCATCGGCTCCTACAATGAGCAGTTCTTC.

The chain recombines TRBV5-5 with TRBJ2-5; D is perhaps TRBD2 (5 bases). The CDR3 length is 15 residues. Trimming pared 0 bases from V and 3 bases from J, leaving 12 bases between. Germline V gene sequence: CDR1 SGHKS, CDR2 YYEKEE (reference sequence). CDR3 in DNA: TGTGCCAGCAGCTTGGGGGTGGGGAGCAAAGAGACCCAGTACTTC. The encoded protein is CASSLGVGSKETQYF.

The chain is built from TRBV4-2 and TRBJ1-1; D is unclear. CDR3 length: 18 residues. Germline CDR1 reads LGHNA; CDR2 reads YNFKEQ. V was clipped by 0 bases and J by 1 base, with 18 bases between them. This CDR3 is CASSQDERVMGKNTEAFF. As DNA, the CDR3 is TGTGCCAGCAGCCAAGATGAGCGGGTGATGGGAAAGAACACTGAAGCTTTCTTT.